The present entry profiles one TCR beta chain with its context. This clone was counted at least ten times. Its target antigen remains unknown. Base qualities are not provided; no much larger clone lies one nucleotide away. This specimen comes from a study of blood T cell repertoires in COVID-19 (TCRdb year 2020). For the wider study: Samples from collaborators originated in the United States, Italy and Spain and spanned both the acute and convalescent phases of COVID-19. The prospective study material was composed of cDNA or gDNA derived from T cells, B-cell-depleted T cells, or PBMCs. The dataset comprised deeply sampled blood TCRbeta repertoires from subjects exposed to, actively infected with, or recovered from COVID-19. The repertoires were released in a freely available public database intended as a resource for research on the immune response to SARS-CoV-2. The samples were drawn from the first 160 participants of the ongoing ImmuneRACE study and from some 1,300 subjects provided by 6 global collaborators. The sample metadata nearly always contained a de-identified subject ID, COVID-19 status, age in years and sex. HLA class I and class II types, where available, came from metadata supplied by the sample provider rather than from assay-based typing. Study-level results and caveats: How much clinical and demographic metadata was included differed by source and by participant, and the metadata was provided uncurated.

The immunoSEQ Assay, a bias-controlled multiplex PCR, was used to amplify TCRbeta CDR3 regions from genomic DNA. The paper's data handling went like this. The number of nucleated cells in each sample was estimated from the amplification of reference gene primers within the assay. To quantify the absolute abundance of each unique TCRbeta CDR3 rearrangement, sequence reads were collapsed and filtered. For each sample, productive Simpson clonality was calculated as the square root of Simpson's diversity index over productive rearrangements. In its TCRdb copy, this immuneACCESS table keeps in-frame sequences only and misses some clones. Where compared with another copy, unresolved V genes explain less than half of these, and the others have no known cause. V, J and clone size are taken as reported in that table, and D and trimming were inferred from the DNA itself. The sample data list roughly 280,000 clones, and 88% of these were observed just once. Together, the top ten hold approximately 10% of the sample.

One collaborating source in Seattle enrolled patients during active infection and followed them longitudinally through the course of disease. Collaborating institutions collected whole blood in K2EDTA tubes following their own protocols. For TCRbeta analysis, collaborators shipped samples as frozen whole blood, isolated PBMCs, or DNA extracted from either of those sample types. V lost 6 bases and J lost 2 bases; the stretch between them is 14 bases long. The CDR3 runs 15 amino acids, cysteine and phenylalanine included. Only the CDR3 portion is preserved as DNA: 45 bases, with reading frame beginning at the first base. CDR1 and CDR2 are read off the germline V gene (reference sequence) as LNHDA and SQIVND.

This receptor was obtained from a woman aged 30 to 39 with COVID-19, enrolled during active disease. Sequencing was done on a sample of peripheral blood. Recombination linked TRBV19 to TRBJ1-5, with TRBD1 tentatively as D gene (5 bases match). The CDR3 protein is CASSPRGTGNQPQHF. The nucleotide sequence reads as follows: TGTGCCAGTAGCCCCCGGGGGACTGGCAATCAGCCCCAGCATTTT.